Below are 15 T cell receptor beta chains sequenced from a single sample in a study of blood T cell repertoires in COVID-19. The assay was immunoSEQ multiplex PCR, and TCRdb's table has in-frame clones only and misses some. The sample lists 350,000 to 450,000 clones; around 87% were seen once. Sequencing used PBMCs or T cells enriched from blood (not recorded which). These receptor sequences come from a man between 35 and 55 years old in a cohort exposed to, infected with or recovered from COVID-19 (not recorded which).

This chain uses TRBV15 with TRBJ2-1; TRBD2 matches at 7 bases. This CDR3 spans 13 amino acids. The V gene end was trimmed by 2 bases and the J gene end by 13 bases; junction bases not matched to a gene: 8. Per the germline V gene, CDR1 is LNHNV and CDR2 is YYDKDF (reference sequence). The CDR3 reads CATSRSNRDYQFF. The CDR3 DNA reads TGTGCCACCAGCAGATCCAACCGGGACTATCAGTTCTTC. The whole variable domain, filled in from reference TRBV15 and TRBJ2-1, reads DAMVIQNPRYQVTQFGKPVTLSCSQTLNHNVMYWYQQKSSQAPKLLFHYYDKDFNNEADTPDNFQSRRPNTSFCFLDIRSPGLGDTAMYLCATSRSNRDYQFFGPGTRLTVL.

The chain employs TRBV5-6 and TRBJ2-7, with 13 bases that match TRBD2. Germline V gives CDR1 SGHDT, CDR2 YYEEEE. The V and J ends lost 5 bases and 5 bases, in that order; junction bases with no gene match: 10. CDR3 length: 16 residues. CDR3 amino acids: CASSRTSGRTIDEQYF. The CDR3, as DNA: TGTGCCAGCAGTCGGACTAGCGGGAGAACTATCGACGAGCAGTACTTC.

The rearrangement joins TRBV7-6 to TRBJ1-2, with 7 bases identical to TRBD1. The germline gives CDR1 SGHVS, CDR2 FNYEAQ. The CDR3 contains 14 residues. J lost 5 bases, V lost 5 bases, and 8 bases had no gene match. The CDR3 DNA follows: TGTGCCAGCAGCCCCACCGGGACAGTATATGGCTACACCTTC. Amino acid sequence: CASSPTGTVYGYTF.

The chain links TRBV29-1 to TRBJ2-7, with a possible D match to TRBD1 (6 bases). This CDR3 is 13 amino acids long. Germline V gene data show CDR1 as SQVTM and CDR2 as ANQGSEA. V was cut by 6 bases and J by 4 bases, with 16 bases left in between. For the CDR3, the DNA is TGCAGCGTGCAGGGGATTCTAGGATACGAGCAGTACTTC. This translates into CSVQGILGYEQYF.

This chain connects TRBV19 to TRBJ1-1; TRBD1 might be the D (6 bases). This CDR3 is built from 15 residues. Trimming shortened V by 7 bases and J by 4 bases, and 19 bases separated the two germline ends. Per the germline V gene, CDR1 is LNHDA and CDR2 is SQIVND (reference sequence). The CDR3 nucleotides read TGTGCCAGTACCTGGGGCAGGGGAGTAGGCACTGAAGCTTTCTTT. This codes for CASTWGRGVGTEAFF.

V and J are TRBV4-2 and TRBJ2-3, with TRBD2 matching over 9 bases. With V trimmed by 0 bases and J by 2 bases, 9 bases remained unmatched. Per the germline V gene, CDR1 is LGHNA and CDR2 is YNFKEQ. This CDR3 is 18 amino acids long. CDR3 residues: CASSQELTGTSITDTQYF. The CDR3 DNA reads TGTGCCAGCAGCCAAGAACTAACCGGGACTAGCATCACAGATACGCAGTATTTT.

The chain employs TRBV5-1 and TRBJ1-1; D ambiguous. CDR1 is SGHRS, CDR2 YFSETQ, per germline. The CDR3 is 16 residues long. V was pared by 4 bases and J by 4 bases, with 20 bases between. The CDR3 loop reads CASSRGQTLTATEAFF. The DNA of the CDR3 is TGCGCCAGCAGCCGAGGCCAAACCCTTACCGCCACTGAAGCTTTCTTT.

Of note for this clone: Additional DNA sequences in this sample encode the identical CDR3. The chain couples TRBV19 to TRBJ1-1, with TRBD1 matching over 8 bases. In germline, CDR1 is LNHDA, CDR2 SQIVND (reference sequence). J lost 4 bases, V lost 7 bases, and 5 bases had no gene match. The CDR3 is 13 residues long. The CDR3 loop reads CASTPGQGTEAFF. The CDR3 DNA reads as TGTGCCAGTACCCCCGGACAGGGCACTGAAGCTTTCTTT.

J is TRBJ2-7 and V is TRBV20-1; no definite D call. There are 12 residues in the CDR3. Trimming stripped 3 bases from V and 2 bases from J, with 8 bases between. Germline lookup yields CDR1 DFQATT and CDR2 SNEGSKA (reference sequence). CDR3 sequence reads: CSASYRAYEQYF. For the CDR3, the DNA is TGCAGTGCTAGTTATAGAGCCTACGAGCAGTACTTC.

This chain uses TRBV30 with TRBJ2-3; maybe TRBD1 (5 bases). Germline V gene lookup returns CDR1 GTSNPN and CDR2 SVGIG (reference sequence). With 2 bases removed from V and 5 bases from J, the gap between germline ends came to 17 bases. The CDR3 contains 15 residues. The CDR3 DNA follows: TGTGCCTGGAGTCTAGGGGCAGACCTAGTAGATACGCAGTATTTT. Protein: CAWSLGADLVDTQYF.

This chain connects TRBV11-2 to TRBJ1-3, with D unclear. The CDR3 extends over 18 amino acids. The V gene's germline CDR1 is SGHAT and CDR2 FQNNGV. Trimming pared 0 bases from V and 1 base from J, leaving 16 bases between. Here the CDR3 DNA reads TGTGCCAGCAGCTTAGATCCGGGCGGACTAGTTTCTGGAAACACCATATATTTT. It specifies CASSLDPGGLVSGNTIYF.

Only a few counts were recorded for this clone. The chain has TRBV9 and TRBJ2-5, with D uncertain. With 5 bases removed from V and 5 bases from J, the gap between germline ends came to 7 bases. The CDR3 runs to 11 residues. The germline gives CDR1 SGDLS, CDR2 YYNGEE. The CDR3 DNA reads TGTGCCAGCAGTCTCTCTGAGACCCAGTACTTC. Protein sequence: CASSLSETQYF.

The chain combines TRBV30 with TRBJ1-1; 7 positions match TRBD1. Trimming cost V 4 bases and J 1 base; bases outside gene matches: 3. Per the germline V gene, CDR1 is GTSNPN and CDR2 is SVGIG (reference sequence). CDR3 length equals 13 residues. The CDR3 DNA follows: TGTGCCTGGACAGGGGGGAAGAACACTGAAGCTTTCTTT. This encodes CAWTGGKNTEAFF. The full variable domain, rest sourced from reference TRBV30 and TRBJ1-1, is SQTIHQWPATLVQPVGSPLSLECTVEGTSNPNLYWYRQAAGRGLQLLFYSVGIGQISSEVPQNLSASRPQDRQFILSSKKLLLSDSGFYLCAWTGGKNTEAFFGQGTRLTVV.

J is TRBJ2-1 and V is TRBV3-1 (or the pseudogene TRBV3-2); TRBD1 matches at 9 bases. J gave up 9 bases and V 3 bases, and 9 bases lay outside the gene matches. This CDR3 region has 15 residues. From germline, CDR1 is LGHDT and CDR2 YNNKEL (reference sequence). Written as DNA, the CDR3 is TGTGCCAGCAGCCAGCCGGGACAGGGAGGTGGTGAGCAGTTCTTC. Protein: CASSQPGQGGGEQFF.

The chain combines TRBV23-1 with TRBJ1-2, with 7 bases identical to TRBD1. TRBV23-1 is placed among ORFs of uncertain function. This CDR3 is built from 14 residues. The V gene end was trimmed by 7 bases and the J gene end by 5 bases; junction bases not matched to a gene: 10. Here the CDR3 DNA reads TGCGCCAGCACTCCACGACAGGGAGAGTATGGCTACACCTTC. Its protein is CASTPRQGEYGYTF.